The entry below gives a single T cell receptor beta chain sequence along with its context. Sequencing was performed with immunoSEQ multiplex PCR; in TCRdb, only in-frame clones are kept and a portion is missing. The profile covers millions of clones, with 93% appearing a single time and about 1.5% taken by the ten largest. The record originates from a study of shared clonotypes between healthy human individuals. Terminally differentiated effector memory CD45RA+ cells were excluded from the naive CD8 cells, which were CD45RO-negative and positively selected for CCR7. CDR1 is MNHEY and CDR2 is SMNVEV in the germline V gene (reference sequence). Trimming took 2 bases from V and 7 from J, leaving 20 bases between them. This CDR3 is built from 17 residues.

The chain employs TRBV27 and TRBJ2-2, with a possible D match to TRBD2 (6 bases). The TCR originated in a young man in good health. Some clones in this sample may be carry-over from other donors' samples. The specimen was naive CD8+ T cells from PBMCs. The CDR3 region has the DNA TGTGCCAGCAGTTTACTCTCTCCTTCAGGGCGGGACGGGGAGCTGTTTTTT. Protein sequence: CASSLLSPSGRDGELFF.